The 30 T cell receptor beta chains listed next were all sequenced from one sample in a study of blood T cell repertoires in COVID-19. Profiled with immunoSEQ multiplex PCR; TCRdb holds only in-frame clones, not every one. Of more than 250,000 clones in the sample, approximately 86% were seen once. Material: peripheral blood. The receptors stem from a human donor in a cohort sampled during active COVID-19.

V gene TRBV5-1 combines with J gene TRBJ1-2; 10 nucleotides line up with TRBD1. J was trimmed by 4 bases and V by 7 bases; bases with no gene match: 13. The CDR3 totals 16 residues. The V gene's germline CDR1 is SGHRS and CDR2 YFSETQ. CDR3 sequence reads: CASRGTGVALGYGYTF. The CDR3 DNA reads as TGCGCCAGCCGGGGGACAGGGGTAGCTCTGGGCTATGGCTACACCTTC.

V usage is TRBV7-2 and J usage is TRBJ2-7; D perhaps matches TRBD2 (6 bases). With 5 bases removed from V and 0 bases from J, the gap between germline ends came to 14 bases. The germline V gene has CDR1 SGHTA and CDR2 FQGNSA. The CDR3 sequence is 15 residues long. CDR3 sequence (DNA): TGTGCCAGCAGCCCAAGGGGAGGCAACTCCTACGAGCAGTACTTC. Residues: CASSPRGGNSYEQYF.

This chain joins TRBV10-3 and TRBJ2-2; 7 bases line up with TRBD1. The V segment lost 7 bases and the J segment 1 base; nucleotides outside the gene matches: 3. The CDR3 runs 14 residues. The germline CDR1 and CDR2 sequences are ENHRY and SYGVKD. The CDR3 sequence is CAINRDRNTGELFF. DNA for the CDR3: TGTGCCATCAACCGGGACAGGAACACCGGGGAGCTGTTTTTT.

This chain connects TRBV4-1 to TRBJ1-2; D call uncertain. The CDR3 runs 14 residues. Germline loops: CDR1 MGHRA, CDR2 YSYEKL. Deletions cut 3 bases from V and 4 bases from J, with 12 bases between. The CDR3 here is CASSHEAESYGYTF. In DNA form, the CDR3 reads TGCGCCAGCAGCCATGAGGCGGAATCCTATGGCTACACCTTC.

The chain uses TRBV6-5 and TRBJ2-7, with 11 bases that match TRBD2. Per the germline V gene, CDR1 is MNHEY and CDR2 is SVGAGI. CDR3 length: 15 amino acids. With 5 bases clipped from V and 3 bases from J, the junction kept 6 bases outside the gene matches. The CDR3 here is CASSPGTSGFYEQYF. CDR3 nucleotides: TGTGCCAGCAGTCCCGGGACTAGCGGCTTCTACGAGCAGTACTTC.

This clone is a singleton in its sample. The chain is built from TRBV6-2 or TRBV6-3 and TRBJ2-7; 8 nucleotides agree with TRBD1. Germline V gene data show CDR1 as MNHEY and CDR2 as SVGEGT. Unmatched junction bases numbered 13, after V lost 7 bases and J lost 5 bases. The CDR3 length is 15 residues. The CDR3 DNA follows: TGTGCCAGCACTTCCTCCAGGACAGGGCCGGACGAGCAGTACTTC. Protein product: CASTSSRTGPDEQYF.

This clone has just a few counts. This chain links TRBV27 with TRBJ1-1, with TRBD1 matching 9 bases. This CDR3 spans 17 amino acids. Germline CDR1 MNHEY, CDR2 SMNVEV (reference sequence). V was pared by 1 base and J by 2 bases, with 8 bases of the junction left unmatched. CDR3 nucleotide sequence: TGTGCCAGCAGTTTATACGGGACAGGGCGGATTAACACTGAAGCTTTCTTT. Residues: CASSLYGTGRINTEAFF.

This rearrangement joins TRBV27 to TRBJ1-6; 11 bases line up with TRBD1. Trimming removed 4 bases from V and 7 bases from J; junction bases left unmatched: 3. The germline gives CDR1 MNHEY, CDR2 SMNVEV (reference sequence). The CDR3 covers 15 residues. The chain's CDR3 is CASSSGTGGNSPLHF. CDR3 coding DNA: TGTGCCAGCAGTTCCGGGACAGGGGGAAATTCACCCCTCCACTTT.

J is TRBJ1-6 and V is TRBV6-5, with D possibly TRBD1 on 5 matching bases. V was shortened by 8 bases and J by 8 bases, with 16 bases between the two germline ends. The CDR3 spans 14 residues. Per germline, CDR1 MNHEY and CDR2 SVGAGI. In DNA, the CDR3 is TGTGCCAGCTCCAGGGCTGGGGAAGATTCACCCCTCCACTTT. It is translated as CASSRAGEDSPLHF.

The J gene is TRBJ1-2, the V gene TRBV5-6, with D perhaps TRBD1 (6 bases). The CDR3 contains 15 residues. The germline CDR1 and CDR2 sequences are SGHDT and YYEEEE. The V gene lost 4 bases and the J gene lost 3 bases, with 16 bases spanning the gap. In nucleotides, the CDR3 is TGTGCCAGCAGCCATAATACAGGGCCCCACTATGGCTACACCTTC. Its protein is CASSHNTGPHYGYTF.

The CDR3, as DNA: TGTGCCAGCAGTTCCCCGGACAGGTGGTATCAGCCCCAGCATTTT. Its translation: CASSSPDRWYQPQHF. The chain has TRBV28 and TRBJ1-5; TRBD1 matches 7 bases. Per germline, CDR1 MDHEN and CDR2 SYDVKM. The CDR3 is 15 residues long. The V gene end was trimmed by 4 bases and the J gene end by 5 bases; junction bases not matched to a gene: 8.

This clone has just one count. CDR3 loop: CSVAERMYTEAFF. The CDR3 nucleotides read TGCAGCGTTGCGGAGAGGATGTACACTGAAGCTTTCTTT. This rearrangement joins TRBV29-1 to TRBJ1-1; the D is unclear. The germline gives CDR1 SQVTM, CDR2 ANQGSEA. This CDR3 is 13 amino acids long. V shed 4 bases and J shed 3 bases, with 12 bases lying between them.

The CDR3 DNA reads as TGTGCCAGCAGTGAACAGTGGGCAGGGGGGACTGAAGCTTTCTTT. It codes for CASSEQWAGGTEAFF. The V and J genes are TRBV6-1 and TRBJ1-1; 7 nucleotides match TRBD1. Losses at the gene ends were 2 bases for V and 5 bases for J; bases not matched to a gene: 8. The CDR3 extends over 15 amino acids. Germline V lookup: CDR1 MNHNS, CDR2 SASEGT.

This chain joins TRBV4-3 and TRBJ1-2, with D uncertain. The CDR3 loop spans 14 amino acids. Germline V gene data show CDR1 as LGHNA and CDR2 as YSLEER. The V end was cut by 0 bases, the J end by 4 bases, with 9 bases between. The CDR3 loop reads CASSQDGETYGYTF. The CDR3 nucleotides read TGCGCCAGCAGCCAAGACGGGGAGACCTATGGCTACACCTTC.

V usage is TRBV6-6 and J usage is TRBJ2-7; 11 bases are shared with TRBD1. Losses at the gene ends were 6 bases for V and 9 bases for J; bases not matched to a gene: 28. CDR1 is MNHNY and CDR2 is SVGAGI in the germline V gene (reference sequence). The CDR3 runs 20 residues. CDR3 in amino acids: CASSPSHPGQGEAFLWGQYF. As DNA, the CDR3 is TGTGCCAGCAGCCCGTCCCACCCGGGACAGGGGGAAGCCTTTCTCTGGGGGCAGTACTTC.

The genes are TRBV9 and TRBJ2-1; 11 nucleotides match TRBD2. The CDR3 is 17 residues long. Germline V lookup: CDR1 SGDLS, CDR2 YYNGEE. The V segment lost 4 bases and the J segment 3 bases; nucleotides outside the gene matches: 9. As DNA, the CDR3 is TGTGCCAGCAGCCTCGGTCGGCTAGCGGGGGGCTACAATGAGCAGTTCTTC. This sequence encodes CASSLGRLAGGYNEQFF.

The rearrangement links TRBV6-6 to TRBJ2-5, with TRBD2 matching over 9 bases. Germline V gives CDR1 MNHNY, CDR2 SVGAGI (reference sequence). The V gene end was trimmed by 2 bases and the J gene end by 4 bases; junction bases not matched to a gene: 5. The CDR3 spans 15 residues. CDR3 nucleotide sequence: TGTGCCAGCAGTTACAATAGCGGGAGTGGAGAGACCCAGTACTTC. Protein product: CASSYNSGSGETQYF.

The chain links TRBV3-1 (or the pseudogene TRBV3-2) to TRBJ1-2, with D perhaps TRBD1 (6 bases). CDR1 LGHDT and CDR2 YNNKEL come from the germline V gene (reference sequence). CDR3 length: 16 residues. The ends were cut back, 3 bases at V and 5 bases at J, with 19 bases in the middle. CDR3 protein: CASSHTPGRGKYGYTF. In DNA form, the CDR3 reads TGTGCCAGCAGCCACACCCCGGGTAGGGGGAAGTATGGCTACACCTTC.

The chain has TRBV11-2 and TRBJ2-7; 7 nucleotides line up with TRBD1. With V trimmed by 1 base and J by 3 bases, 9 bases remained unmatched. The CDR3 length is 16 residues. Germline V CDR1 and CDR2: SGHAT, FQNNGV. CDR3 in amino acids: CASSLGGRDRHYEQYF. The CDR3 nucleotides are TGTGCCAGCAGCTTAGGGGGCAGGGACAGACACTACGAGCAGTACTTC. The full variable domain, with the rest looked up from reference TRBV11-2 and TRBJ2-7, is EAGVAQSPRYKIIEKRQSVAFWCNPISGHATLYWYQQILGQGPKLLIQFQNNGVVDDSQLPKDRFSAERLKGVDSTLKIQPAKLEDSAVYLCASSLGGRDRHYEQYFGPGTRLTVT.

The chain links TRBV19 to TRBJ2-5; 11 positions match TRBD2. V shed 4 bases, J shed 3 bases, and the junction held 7 bases outside the gene matches. Germline-derived CDR1 and CDR2 are LNHDA and SQIVND (reference sequence). The CDR3 is 16 residues long. The chain's CDR3 is CASSTSLAGGEETQYF. CDR3 bases: TGTGCCAGTAGTACCTCCCTAGCGGGGGGTGAAGAGACCCAGTACTTC. Full variable domain (remainder filled in from reference TRBV19 and TRBJ2-5): DGGITQSPKYLFRKEGQNVTLSCEQNLNHDAMYWYRQDPGQGLRLIYYSQIVNDFQKGDIAEGYSVSREKKESFPLTVTSAQKNPTAFYLCASSTSLAGGEETQYFGPGTRLLVL.

The chain links TRBV30 to TRBJ1-1; D perhaps matches TRBD1 (6 bases). The CDR3 totals 17 residues. Germline lookup yields CDR1 GTSNPN and CDR2 SVGIG (reference sequence). Trimming shortened V by 7 bases and J by 6 bases, and 30 bases separated the two germline ends. The CDR3 spells CASVHHPQGAVLAEAFF. CDR3 nucleotides: TGTGCCTCCGTCCATCATCCACAGGGTGCGGTACTCGCTGAAGCTTTCTTT.

This chain connects TRBV27 to TRBJ1-6; D gene uncertain. The germline gives CDR1 MNHEY, CDR2 SMNVEV (reference sequence). Trimming removed 5 bases at V and 6 bases at J, with 11 bases between. The CDR3 runs to 14 residues. Here the CDR3 DNA reads TGTGCCAGCAGTCGAGCGGCGGGTAATTCACCCCTCCACTTT. Its protein is CASSRAAGNSPLHF.

The chain combines TRBV7-9 with TRBJ1-2, with a tentative D call TRBD1 (5 bases). Trimming cost V 0 bases and J 7 bases, with 15 bases left between them. The CDR3 length is 15 residues. The germline gives CDR1 SEHNR, CDR2 FQNEAQ (reference sequence). The CDR3 sequence is CASSLAWRQPGGYTF. The CDR3 DNA follows: TGTGCCAGCAGCTTAGCGTGGAGACAGCCGGGTGGCTACACCTTC.

This clone was observed a few times. J is TRBJ2-7 and V is TRBV12-3 or TRBV12-4, with D possibly TRBD2 on 6 matching bases. Trimming stripped 5 bases from V and 10 bases from J, with 15 bases between. This CDR3 region has 12 residues. The CDR3 sequence: CASSLGGALQYF. The CDR3 nucleotides are TGTGCCAGCAGTCTCGGCGGGGCTCTTCAGTACTTC.

V gene TRBV3-1 (or the pseudogene TRBV3-2) combines with J gene TRBJ1-2, with no clear D. V lost 4 bases, J lost 8 bases, and 17 bases lay in between. Germline V gene lookup returns CDR1 LGHDT and CDR2 YNNKEL (reference sequence). The CDR3 contains 14 residues. The CDR3 DNA sequence: TGTGCCAGCAGCCCAAGGACTGCGATGTTCGGCTACACCTTC. Amino acid sequence: CASSPRTAMFGYTF.

The chain links TRBV18 to TRBJ1-1, with D hard to call. The CDR3 contains 13 residues. Trimming pared 1 base from V and 3 bases from J, leaving 6 bases between. Germline CDR1 is KGHSH and CDR2 is LQKENI. The CDR3 region is CASSPLIDTEAFF. The CDR3 DNA sequence: TGTGCCAGCTCACCACTCATAGACACTGAAGCTTTCTTT.

The sample holds one count of this clone. The genes are TRBV7-9 and TRBJ2-1; D gene ambiguous. V gave up 5 bases and J gave up 6 bases, with 11 bases separating them. There are 13 residues in the CDR3. Germline loops: CDR1 SEHNR, CDR2 FQNEAQ (reference sequence). The CDR3, as DNA: TGTGCCAGCAGCCGGGTGAGCTTCAATGAGCAGTTCTTC. The encoded protein is CASSRVSFNEQFF.

The chain employs TRBV24-1 and TRBJ2-3; D might be TRBD2 (6 bases). This CDR3 comprises 12 residues. The germline V gene encodes CDR1 KGHDR and CDR2 SFDVKD. Trimming stripped 10 bases from V and 2 bases from J, with 9 bases between. CDR3 sequence reads: CATGGNTDTQYF. CDR3 DNA sequence: TGTGCCACGGGGGGTAACACAGATACGCAGTATTTT.

This chain links TRBV5-1 with TRBJ2-1, with D possibly matching TRBD1 (5 bases). Germline values: CDR1 SGHRS, CDR2 YFSETQ. V lost 4 bases, J lost 0 bases, and 11 bases lay in between. This CDR3 is built from 15 residues. The DNA for the CDR3 is TGCGCCAGCAGCCTGGGGCTCTTCTCCTACAATGAGCAGTTCTTC. Residues: CASSLGLFSYNEQFF.

This clone is a singleton in its sample. The chain combines TRBV6-5 with TRBJ2-5; D not resolved. V dropped 6 bases and J dropped 1 base, with 9 bases sitting between them. This CDR3 region has 13 residues. Per the germline V gene, CDR1 is MNHEY and CDR2 is SVGAGI. The CDR3 spells CASSPVPQETQYF. CDR3 sequence (DNA): TGTGCCAGCAGCCCAGTTCCCCAAGAGACCCAGTACTTC.